A selection of T cell receptor beta chains follows, all from one sample in a study of blood T cell repertoires in COVID-19. Clones were read by immunoSEQ multiplex PCR, and TCRdb kept only the in-frame ones, dropping some. This sample yields 150,000 or so clones, of which around 74% are seen a single time; about 3% belongs to the top ten. The material sequenced was peripheral blood. The receptors come from a woman aged 80 or over with acute or convalescent COVID-19. CDR3s include the opening cysteine and the closing phenylalanine or tryptophan. A D gene is named only where the DNA matches it firmly. For some rows the clone size is stated as once, few or many, or as a class when expanded; others skip it.

clone_size j_call v_call d_call cdr3_aa cdr3_nt
- TRBJ2-7 TRBV5-1 TRBD1 CASSYRTGGIDEQYF TGCGCCAGCAGCTACCGGACAGGGGGCATCGACGAGCAGTACTTC
- TRBJ1-2 TRBV5-1 TRBD1 CASRQGNYGYTF TGCGCCAGCCGACAGGGAAACTATGGCTACACCTTC
- TRBJ1-3 TRBV30 - CAWSVGGTAGNTIYF TGTGCCTGGAGTGTAGGAGGGACGGCCGGAAACACCATATATTTT
many TRBJ2-7 TRBV5-3 TRBD2 CARSLAGGNDSSYEQYF TGTGCCAGAAGCTTAGCGGGAGGAAATGATAGCTCCTACGAGCAGTACTTC
- TRBJ1-1 TRBV6-1 - CASSEWAQRLAFF TGTGCCAGCAGTGAATGGGCTCAAAGGTTAGCTTTCTTT
- TRBJ2-2 TRBV27 TRBD2 CASSLSLAGGGGELFF TGTGCCAGCAGTTTGTCACTAGCGGGAGGCGGCGGGGAGCTGTTTTTT
- TRBJ1-3 TRBV13 - CASSLGRQLSSSGNTIYF TGTGCCAGCAGCTTAGGTAGACAGCTATCAAGCTCTGGAAACACCATATATTTT
few TRBJ2-3 TRBV30 TRBD2 CAWSPSGSRADTQYF TGTGCCTGGAGTCCTAGCGGGAGTAGGGCAGATACGCAGTATTTT
- TRBJ2-3 TRBV2 TRBD1 CASSAQTGVLADTQYF TGTGCCAGCAGCGCGCAGACAGGGGTCCTCGCAGATACGCAGTATTTT
- TRBJ2-1 TRBV30 - CAWRSTLLQFF TGTGCCTGGAGATCTACGCTCCTTCAGTTCTTC
- TRBJ1-5 TRBV4-2 - CASSQDAGRSNQPQHF TGTGCCAGCAGCCAAGATGCAGGGAGGAGCAATCAGCCCCAGCATTTT
- TRBJ1-2 TRBV5-1 - CASSLDSNYGYTF TGCGCCAGCAGCTTGGACAGTAACTATGGCTACACCTTC
once TRBJ2-2 TRBV6-5 TRBD2 CASSTSGGNTGELFF TGTGCCAGCAGTACTAGCGGAGGAAACACCGGGGAGCTGTTTTTT
many TRBJ1-5 TRBV5-1 - CASSLDSGSNQPQHF TGCGCCAGCAGCTTGGATTCCGGGAGCAATCAGCCCCAGCATTTT
- TRBJ2-2 TRBV7-9 TRBD2 CASSLLAGAGELFF TGTGCCAGCAGCTTGCTAGCGGGAGCCGGGGAGCTGTTTTTT
- TRBJ2-1 TRBV7-3 - CASSHTGQSSYNEQFF TGTGCCAGCAGCCATACGGGACAAAGCTCCTACAATGAGCAGTTCTTC
- TRBJ2-5 TRBV3-1/TRBV3-2 TRBD1 CASSQPQGAETQYF TGTGCCAGCAGCCAACCACAGGGGGCAGAGACCCAGTACTTC
- TRBJ2-3 TRBV10-2 TRBD2 CASSEYPSGSADTQYF TGCGCCAGCAGTGAGTATCCTAGCGGGAGCGCAGATACGCAGTATTTT
few TRBJ2-1 TRBV7-2 TRBD2 CASSLTGGYNEQFF TGTGCCAGCAGCTTAACGGGGGGCTACAATGAGCAGTTCTTC
- TRBJ2-2 TRBV11-3 - CATRYGDINTGELFF TGTGCCACAAGGTACGGGGATATAAACACCGGGGAGCTGTTTTTT
once TRBJ1-4 TRBV6-5 - CASRPGTRGRKLFF TGTGCCAGCAGGCCCGGGACACGGGGCCGTAAACTGTTTTTT
- TRBJ2-6 TRBV5-4 - CASSLHGANVLTF TGTGCCAGCAGCTTGCATGGGGCCAACGTCCTGACTTTC
- TRBJ2-1 TRBV28 - CASSFYLYEQFF TGTGCCAGCAGTTTTTATTTGTATGAGCAGTTCTTC
- TRBJ2-1 TRBV7-9 TRBD1 CASSFSGQGAKSSYNEQFF TGTGCCAGCAGCTTTTCAGGACAGGGGGCGAAGAGCTCCTACAATGAGCAGTTCTTC
- TRBJ2-5 TRBV5-1 TRBD2 CASSSGGGPETQYF TGCGCCAGCAGCTCCGGGGGGGGCCCGGAGACCCAGTACTTC
- TRBJ2-1 TRBV7-2 TRBD2 CASSLVGAGGSEQFF TGTGCCAGCAGCTTAGTCGGAGCGGGAGGCAGTGAGCAGTTCTTC
- TRBJ2-1 TRBV10-3 TRBD2 CAISERAGGLYNEQFF TGTGCCATCAGTGAACGGGCGGGAGGGCTATACAATGAGCAGTTCTTC
- TRBJ2-1 TRBV29-1 - CSVEEPRDEQFF TGCAGCGTTGAAGAACCCAGGGATGAGCAGTTCTTC
- TRBJ2-2 TRBV27 TRBD1 CASSLFPSGTANTGELFF TGTGCCAGCAGTCTCTTCCCGTCCGGGACAGCGAACACCGGGGAGCTGTTTTTT
- TRBJ1-2 TRBV5-1 TRBD1 CASSFGTGPHGYTF TGCGCCAGCAGCTTCGGGACAGGACCCCACGGCTACACCTTC
- TRBJ1-1 TRBV9 - CASSPRVAFF TGTGCCAGCAGCCCCAGGGTGGCTTTCTTT
once TRBJ2-7 TRBV5-4 TRBD2 CASSLFTSGSYEQYF TGTGCCAGCAGCTTGTTCACTAGCGGATCCTACGAGCAGTACTTC
- TRBJ2-2 TRBV11-3 TRBD1 CASSQGQGHGGELFF TGTGCCAGCAGCCAGGGACAGGGGCACGGCGGGGAGCTGTTTTTT
- TRBJ2-7 TRBV5-5 TRBD2 CASSVLWEGYEQYF TGTGCCAGCAGCGTCTTGTGGGAGGGCTACGAGCAGTACTTC
- TRBJ2-7 TRBV19 TRBD2 CASSMSAGVWYEQYF TGTGCCAGTAGTATGTCAGCGGGAGTGTGGTACGAGCAGTACTTC
many TRBJ2-7 TRBV2 TRBD2 CASRGLAGEQYF TGTGCCAGCCGGGGACTAGCGGGCGAGCAGTACTTC
- TRBJ2-7 TRBV3-1/TRBV3-2 TRBD1 CASSLGQGSYEQYF TGTGCCAGCAGCCTCGGACAGGGGAGCTACGAGCAGTACTTC
- TRBJ2-2 TRBV9 - CASSVAFGTPGAGELFF TGTGCCAGCAGCGTAGCCTTCGGGACTCCCGGGGCCGGGGAGCTGTTTTTT
few TRBJ2-1 TRBV7-8 TRBD2 CASSFRTSPLINSSYNEQFF TGTGCCAGCAGCTTTAGGACTAGTCCCCTAATTAATAGCTCCTACAATGAGCAGTTCTTC
once TRBJ1-1 TRBV29-1 - CSVESGPPFREAFF TGCAGCGTTGAAAGCGGGCCGCCGTTCAGGGAAGCTTTCTTT
- TRBJ2-2 TRBV19 - CASSPTPGTRTGTGELFF TGTGCCAGTAGTCCGACGCCCGGGACTCGGACGGGCACCGGGGAGCTGTTTTTT
- TRBJ2-3 TRBV6-4 TRBD2 CASSLRPSGINTQYF TGTGCCAGCAGTCTGCGGCCTAGCGGGATAAATACGCAGTATTTT
- TRBJ1-4 TRBV19 TRBD1 CASTFPGQGDEKLFF TGTGCCAGTACGTTCCCGGGACAGGGGGACGAAAAACTGTTTTTT
- TRBJ1-3 TRBV6-6 - CASSSPGGNTIYF TGTGCCAGCAGTTCCCCAGGCGGAAACACCATATATTTT
- TRBJ2-2 TRBV10-3 TRBD2 CAISESGRGEWSRTGELFF TGTGCCATCAGTGAGTCAGGTCGGGGGGAATGGAGCCGCACCGGGGAGCTGTTTTTT
- TRBJ2-1 TRBV5-6 TRBD2 CASSLTGGSVTYNEQFF TGTGCCAGCAGCTTGACCGGCGGGAGTGTTACCTACAATGAGCAGTTCTTC
- TRBJ2-3 TRBV18 TRBD1 CASPDREGTDTQYF TGTGCCAGCCCGGACAGGGAGGGCACAGATACGCAGTATTTT
- TRBJ2-5 TRBV24-1 - CATSASPGRETQYF TGTGCCACCAGTGCCTCGCCAGGGCGAGAGACCCAGTACTTC
few TRBJ1-6 TRBV6-5 - CASSYAYGYNSPLHF TGTGCCAGCAGTTACGCGTACGGCTATAATTCACCCCTCCACTTT
- TRBJ1-6 TRBV28 - CASSLALGSSYNSPLHF TGTGCCAGCAGTTTAGCCCTGGGGAGCTCCTATAATTCACCCCTCCACTTT
- TRBJ2-3 TRBV20-1 - CSASPSGTDTQYF TGCAGTGCTAGTCCTAGCGGCACAGATACGCAGTATTTT
- TRBJ1-3 TRBV27 - CASSMTAHSGNTIYF TGTGCCAGCAGTATGACAGCACACTCTGGAAACACCATATATTTT
- TRBJ2-7 TRBV19 - CASRPTTSIYEQYF TGTGCCAGTAGACCCACGACTAGTATCTACGAGCAGTACTTC
- TRBJ2-7 TRBV11-2 TRBD1 CASSQFWNPGTGGYEQYF TGTGCCAGCAGCCAGTTCTGGAATCCGGGGACAGGGGGCTACGAGCAGTACTTC
- TRBJ2-7 TRBV5-1 - CASSIQGGEQYF TGCGCCAGCAGCATTCAGGGTGGCGAGCAGTACTTC
- TRBJ1-4 TRBV28 - CASSPAVAGNEKLFF TGTGCCAGCAGTCCCGCCGTGGCAGGGAATGAAAAACTGTTTTTT
many TRBJ2-1 TRBV27 - CASSLTNTYNEQFF TGTGCCAGCAGTTTAACAAACACCTACAATGAGCAGTTCTTC
few TRBJ1-2 TRBV9 - CASSVVGGGYTF TGTGCCAGCAGCGTAGTTGGAGGGGGCTACACCTTC
- TRBJ2-3 TRBV29-1 TRBD2 CSVSGLAGGPDTQYF TGCAGCGTCAGCGGACTAGCGGGAGGACCAGATACGCAGTATTTT
- TRBJ1-2 TRBV3-1/TRBV3-2 TRBD1 CASSNRGNYGYTF TGTGCCAGCAGCAACAGGGGGAACTATGGCTACACCTTC